The text below deals with one T cell receptor (beta chain). There are a few counts of this clone. Its antigen is unknown. No quality values exist for individual bases; no much larger clone is one base distant. Another Seattle source contributed samples from volunteer blood donors who had recovered from COVID-19. Each collaborating institution followed its own protocols to collect whole blood in K2EDTA tubes. For TCRbeta analysis, collaborator samples were shipped as frozen whole blood, as isolated PBMCs, or as DNA extracted from either sample type. The data were taken from a study of blood T cell repertoires in COVID-19 (dated by TCRdb to about 2020). Turning to the overall study: Samples covering the acute and convalescent phases of COVID-19 were provided by collaborators in the United States, Italy and Spain. The prospective study material was composed of cDNA or gDNA derived from T cells, B-cell-depleted T cells, or PBMCs. Where available, HLA class I and class II types were obtained from metadata supplied by the sample provider rather than from assay-based typing. The sample metadata nearly always contained a de-identified subject ID, COVID-19 status, age in years and sex. The samples were drawn from the first 160 participants of the ongoing ImmuneRACE study and from 1,254 subjects provided by 6 global collaborators. Deeply sampled blood TCRbeta repertoires from subjects exposed to, actively infected with, or recovered from COVID-19 were included in the dataset. A freely available public database, intended as a resource for researchers studying the immune response to SARS-CoV-2, is where the repertoires were released. Here is what the overall study found, with its caveats: How much clinical and demographic metadata was included differed by source and by participant, and the metadata was provided uncurated.

V is clipped by 0 bases and J by 2 bases, and the sequence between their germline boundaries is 14 bases long. The CDR3, from cysteine to phenylalanine, totals 16 residues. Of the read, only the CDR3 DNA is kept; its 48 bases are in frame from base 1. CDR1 MNHEY and CDR2 SVGEGT are derived from the germline V gene. The immunoSEQ Assay, a bias-controlled multiplex PCR, was used to amplify TCRbeta CDR3 regions from genomic DNA. On the study's bioinformatics: Within the assay, amplification of reference gene primers was used to estimate how many nucleated cells each sample contained. Sequence reads were collapsed and filtered to measure the absolute abundance of every unique TCRbeta CDR3 rearrangement. For each sample, productive Simpson clonality was calculated as the square root of Simpson's diversity index over productive rearrangements. TCRdb holds this immuneACCESS table with in-frame rearrangements only. Some clones are missing; in checked studies, unresolved V genes explain under half, and the rest has no known cause. V and J calls plus clone size are reproduced from that table; the DNA served to infer D and trimming. This sample is represented by approximately 310,000 clones; over 75% of them were singletons. Jointly, the top ten make up 7.8% of the sample.

What was sequenced was peripheral blood. The receptor's source is a woman between 50 and 59 years old who had recovered from COVID-19. In this chain, TRBV6-2 or TRBV6-3 is recombined with TRBJ2-7; the D segment cannot be called with confidence. The sequenced DNA: TGTGCCAGCAGTTACTCAGCTCGGCAGGCCACCTACGAGCAGTACTTC. The translation is CASSYSARQATYEQYF.